This T cell receptor beta chain was found in a study of blood T cell repertoires in COVID-19. Study background: Acute and convalescent COVID-19 specimens originated in the United States, Italy and Spain. PBMCs, B-cell-depleted T cells, or T cells provided the cDNA or gDNA that made up the material.

As originally analysed: Estimation of nucleated cell counts was performed using reference gene primer amplification. Method: immunoSEQ multiplex PCR; TCRdb's copy keeps in-frame clones and lacks some. V, J and clone size are those of that table, while D and trimming were read from the DNA. The sample has about 260,000 clones, approximately 89% seen once; the top ten hold less than 3%. The V gene's germline CDR1 is SGHDN and CDR2 FVKESK. Trimming shortened V by 3 bases and J by 3 bases, and 27 bases separated the two germline ends. This CDR3 has 19 residues. The chain uses TRBV14 and TRBJ2-7; possibly TRBD2 for D (5 bases). What was sequenced was peripheral blood. This TCR came from a woman in her fifties or sixties with acute or convalescent COVID-19. In DNA, the CDR3 is TGTGCCAGCAGCCAGGCCGCGAGTTTCTACGGGGATACCTTCTACGAGCAGTACTTC. Translating gives CASSQAASFYGDTFYEQYF.